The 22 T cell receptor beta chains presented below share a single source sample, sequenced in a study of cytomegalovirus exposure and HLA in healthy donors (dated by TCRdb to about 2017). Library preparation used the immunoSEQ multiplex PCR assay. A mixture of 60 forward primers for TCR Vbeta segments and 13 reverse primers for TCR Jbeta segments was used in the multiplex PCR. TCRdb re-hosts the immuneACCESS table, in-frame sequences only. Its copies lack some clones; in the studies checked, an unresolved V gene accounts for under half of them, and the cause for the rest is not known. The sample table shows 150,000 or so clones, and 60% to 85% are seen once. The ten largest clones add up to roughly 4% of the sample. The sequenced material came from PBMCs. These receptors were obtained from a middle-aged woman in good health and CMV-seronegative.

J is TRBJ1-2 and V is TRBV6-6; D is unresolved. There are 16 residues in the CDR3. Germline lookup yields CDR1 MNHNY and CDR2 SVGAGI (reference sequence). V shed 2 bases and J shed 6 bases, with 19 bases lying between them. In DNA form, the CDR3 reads TGTGCCAGCAGTTACCCGGATCAGTCCGGAGCGAATGGCTACACCTTC. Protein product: CASSYPDQSGANGYTF.

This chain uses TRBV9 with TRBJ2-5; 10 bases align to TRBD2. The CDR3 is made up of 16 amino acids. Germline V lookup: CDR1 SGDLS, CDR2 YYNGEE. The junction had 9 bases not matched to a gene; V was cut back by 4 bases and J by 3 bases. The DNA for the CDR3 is TGTGCCAGCAGCTTAGGGCTAGCGGGAGTAGAAGAGACCCAGTACTTC. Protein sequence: CASSLGLAGVEETQYF.

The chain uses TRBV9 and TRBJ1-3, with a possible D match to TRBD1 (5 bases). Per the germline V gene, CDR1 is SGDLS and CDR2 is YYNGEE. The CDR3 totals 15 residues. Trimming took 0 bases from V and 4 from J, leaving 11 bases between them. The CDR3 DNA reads TGTGCCAGCAGCGTAGAGGGGCTGAGGGGAAACACCATATATTTT. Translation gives CASSVEGLRGNTIYF.

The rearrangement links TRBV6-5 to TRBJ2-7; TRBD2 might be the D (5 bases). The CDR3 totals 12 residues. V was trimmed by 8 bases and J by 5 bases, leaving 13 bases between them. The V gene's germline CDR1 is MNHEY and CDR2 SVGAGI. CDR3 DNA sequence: TGTGCCAGCGGCGAGGGTTGGGACGAGCAGTACTTC. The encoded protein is CASGEGWDEQYF.

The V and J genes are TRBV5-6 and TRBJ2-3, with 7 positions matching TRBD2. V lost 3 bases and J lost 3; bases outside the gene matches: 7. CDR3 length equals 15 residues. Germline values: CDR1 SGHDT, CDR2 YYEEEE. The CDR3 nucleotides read TGTGCCAGCAGCTACTACAGCGGGGCTACAGATACGCAGTATTTT. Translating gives CASSYYSGATDTQYF.

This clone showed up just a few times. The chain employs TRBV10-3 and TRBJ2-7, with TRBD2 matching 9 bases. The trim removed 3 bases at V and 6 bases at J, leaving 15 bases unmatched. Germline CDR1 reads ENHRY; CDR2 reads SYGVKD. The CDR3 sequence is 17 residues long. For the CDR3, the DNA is TGTGCCATCAGTGATCGCTGGGCTAGCGGGAAGTTAGGCGAGCAGTACTTC. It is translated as CAISDRWASGKLGEQYF.

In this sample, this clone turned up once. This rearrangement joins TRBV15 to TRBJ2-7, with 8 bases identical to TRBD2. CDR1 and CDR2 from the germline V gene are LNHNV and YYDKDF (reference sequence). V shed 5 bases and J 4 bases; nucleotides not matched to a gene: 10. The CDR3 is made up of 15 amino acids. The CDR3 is CATSFRGGSAYEQYF. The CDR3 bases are TGTGCCACCAGCTTCCGGGGGGGATCGGCATACGAGCAGTACTTC. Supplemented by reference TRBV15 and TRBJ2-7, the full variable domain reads DAMVIQNPRYQVTQFGKPVTLSCSQTLNHNVMYWYQQKSSQAPKLLFHYYDKDFNNEADTPDNFQSRRPNTSFCFLDIRSPGLGDTAMYLCATSFRGGSAYEQYFGPGTRLTVT.

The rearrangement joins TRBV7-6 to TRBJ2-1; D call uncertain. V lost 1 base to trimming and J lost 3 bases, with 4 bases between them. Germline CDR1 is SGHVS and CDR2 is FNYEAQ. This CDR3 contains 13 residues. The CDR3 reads CASSLGLYNEQFF. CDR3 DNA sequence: TGTGCCAGCAGCTTAGGGCTCTACAATGAGCAGTTCTTC.

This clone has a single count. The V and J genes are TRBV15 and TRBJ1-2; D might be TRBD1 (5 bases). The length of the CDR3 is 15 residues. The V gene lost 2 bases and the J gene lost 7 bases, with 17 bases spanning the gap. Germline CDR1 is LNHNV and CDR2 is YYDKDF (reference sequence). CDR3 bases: TGTGCCACCAGCAGATCCACCCGGGGGGATGGTGGCTACACCTTC. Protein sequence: CATSRSTRGDGGYTF.

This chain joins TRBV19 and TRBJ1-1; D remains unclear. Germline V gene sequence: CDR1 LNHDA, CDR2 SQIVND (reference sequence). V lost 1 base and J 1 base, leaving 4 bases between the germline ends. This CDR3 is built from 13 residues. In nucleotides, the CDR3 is TGTGCCAGTAGTATAGGAGGGAACACTGAAGCTTTCTTT. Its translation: CASSIGGNTEAFF.

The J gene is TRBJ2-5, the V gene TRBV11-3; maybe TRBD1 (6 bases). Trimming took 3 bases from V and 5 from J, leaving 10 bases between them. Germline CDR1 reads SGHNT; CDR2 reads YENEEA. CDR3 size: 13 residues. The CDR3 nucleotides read TGTGCCAGCAGCTTGAGGGGGAAGGAGACCCAGTACTTC. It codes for CASSLRGKETQYF.

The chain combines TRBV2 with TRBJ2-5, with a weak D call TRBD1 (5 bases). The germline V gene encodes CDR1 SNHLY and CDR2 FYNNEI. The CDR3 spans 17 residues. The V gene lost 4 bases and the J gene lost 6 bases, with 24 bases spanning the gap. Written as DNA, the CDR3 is TGTGCCAGCAGTGTCTCCGTGGGGCCCGTAGGGCCACAGACCCAGTACTTC. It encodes CASSVSVGPVGPQTQYF.

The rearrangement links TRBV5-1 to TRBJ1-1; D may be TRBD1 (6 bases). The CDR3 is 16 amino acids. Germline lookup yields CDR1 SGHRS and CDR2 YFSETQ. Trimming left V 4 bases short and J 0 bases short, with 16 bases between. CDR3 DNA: TGCGCCAGCAGCCAAACTTCAGGGGCTCTGAACACTGAAGCTTTCTTT. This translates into CASSQTSGALNTEAFF. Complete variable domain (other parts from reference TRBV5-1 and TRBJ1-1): KAGVTQTPRYLIKTRGQQVTLSCSPISGHRSVSWYQQTPGQGLQFLFEYFSETQRNKGNFPGRFSGRQFSNSRSEMNVSTLELGDSALYLCASSQTSGALNTEAFFGQGTRLTVV.

CDR3 region: CASSFEHSYNEQFF. Written as DNA, the CDR3 is TGTGCCAGCAGTTTTGAACACTCCTACAATGAGCAGTTCTTC. The chain joins TRBV27 to TRBJ2-1; D unclear. Trimming removed 3 bases at V and 0 bases at J, with 6 bases between. CDR1 is MNHEY, CDR2 SMNVEV, per germline (reference sequence). The CDR3 contains 14 residues.

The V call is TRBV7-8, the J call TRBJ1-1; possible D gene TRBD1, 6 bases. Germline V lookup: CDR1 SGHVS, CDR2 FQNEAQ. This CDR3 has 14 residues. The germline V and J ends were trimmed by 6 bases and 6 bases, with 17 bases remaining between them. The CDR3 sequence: CASRPQGTGAEAFF. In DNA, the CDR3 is TGTGCCAGCAGACCTCAGGGGACCGGCGCTGAAGCTTTCTTT. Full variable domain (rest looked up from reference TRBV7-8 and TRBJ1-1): GAGVSQSPRYKVAKRGQDVALRCDPISGHVSLFWYQQALGQGPEFLTYFQNEAQLDKSGLPSDRFFAERPEGSVSTLKIQRTQQEDSAVYLCASRPQGTGAEAFFGQGTRLTVV.

CDR3 nucleotide sequence: TGTGCCAGCAGGGGTTCTACAGTCCTCTATGGCTACACCTTC. Protein sequence: CASRGSTVLYGYTF. The chain links TRBV6-5 to TRBJ1-2; D gene uncertain. The germline V gene has CDR1 MNHEY and CDR2 SVGAGI. CDR3 length: 14 residues. With 6 bases removed from V and 4 bases from J, the gap between germline ends came to 15 bases.

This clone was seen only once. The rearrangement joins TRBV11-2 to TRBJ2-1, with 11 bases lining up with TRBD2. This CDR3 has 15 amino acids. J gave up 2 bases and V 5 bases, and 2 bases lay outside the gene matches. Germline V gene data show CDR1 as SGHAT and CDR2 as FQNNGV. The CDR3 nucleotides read TGTGCCAGCAGCCCGACTAGCGGGACCTACAATGAGCAGTTCTTC. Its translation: CASSPTSGTYNEQFF.

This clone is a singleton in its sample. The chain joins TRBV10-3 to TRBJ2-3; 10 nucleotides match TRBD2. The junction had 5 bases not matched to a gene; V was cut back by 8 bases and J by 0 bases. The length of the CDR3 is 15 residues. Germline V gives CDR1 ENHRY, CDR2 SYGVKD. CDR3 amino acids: CAILAGETSTDTQYF. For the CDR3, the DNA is TGTGCCATCCTAGCGGGGGAAACTAGCACAGATACGCAGTATTTT.

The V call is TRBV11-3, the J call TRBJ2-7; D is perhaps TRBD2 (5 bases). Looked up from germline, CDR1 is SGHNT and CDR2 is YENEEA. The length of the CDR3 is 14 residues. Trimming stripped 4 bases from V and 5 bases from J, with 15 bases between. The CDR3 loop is CASSSGRGYDEQYF. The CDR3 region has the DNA TGTGCCAGCAGCTCTGGGAGAGGGTACGACGAGCAGTACTTC. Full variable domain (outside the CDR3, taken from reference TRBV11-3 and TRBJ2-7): EAGVVQSPRYKIIEKKQPVAFWCNPISGHNTLYWYLQNLGQGPELLIRYENEEAVDDSQLPKDRFSAERLKGVDSTLKIQPAELGDSAVYLCASSSGRGYDEQYFGPGTRLTVT.

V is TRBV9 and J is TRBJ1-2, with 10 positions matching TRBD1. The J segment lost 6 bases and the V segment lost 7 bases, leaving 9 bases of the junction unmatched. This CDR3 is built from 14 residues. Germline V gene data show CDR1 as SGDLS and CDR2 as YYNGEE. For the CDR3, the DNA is TGTGCCAGCGACGCGACAGGGGGCGTGGATGGCTACACCTTC. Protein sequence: CASDATGGVDGYTF.

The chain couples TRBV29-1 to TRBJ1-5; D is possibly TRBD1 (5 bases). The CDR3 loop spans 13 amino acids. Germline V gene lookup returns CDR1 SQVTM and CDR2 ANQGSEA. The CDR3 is CSYGGTLNQPQHF. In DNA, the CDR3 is TGCAGTTACGGGGGGACTCTAAATCAGCCCCAGCATTTT.

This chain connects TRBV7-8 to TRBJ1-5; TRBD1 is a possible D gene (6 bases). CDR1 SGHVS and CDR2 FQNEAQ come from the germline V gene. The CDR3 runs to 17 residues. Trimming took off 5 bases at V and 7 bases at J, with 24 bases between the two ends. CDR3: CASSPSSSTGSGQPQHF. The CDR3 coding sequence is TGTGCCAGCAGCCCATCCTCATCTACAGGGTCCGGCCAGCCCCAGCATTTT.